A selection of T cell receptor beta chains follows, all from one sample in a study of blood T cell repertoires in COVID-19. Some clones are missing from TCRdb's copy, which holds only in-frame ones; the method was immunoSEQ multiplex PCR. This table has some 150,000 clones, 65% to 85% appearing once. The sequenced sample consisted of peripheral blood. The receptors were sampled from a woman aged 55 to 70 with acute or convalescent COVID-19. The CDR3 runs from the conserved cysteine through the conserved F or W. D genes are given only for firm matches. Size values are once, few and many counts, or a class for expanded clones, and some rows have none.

clone_size,j_call,d_call,v_call,cdr3_nt,cdr3_aa
.,TRBJ2-7,.,TRBV19,TGTGCCAGTAGTATTGCGTCGGCAGGGGCCTACGAGCAGTACTTC,CASSIASAGAYEQYF
.,TRBJ1-1,TRBD1,TRBV12-3/TRBV12-4,TGTGCCAGCAGCTGGACAGGGGACACTGAAGCTTTCTTT,CASSWTGDTEAFF
.,TRBJ2-7,.,TRBV7-9,TGTGCCAGCAGCCCTAGTTCGACGCACTTC,CASSPSSTHF
.,TRBJ2-5,.,TRBV10-3,TGTGCCATCAGCCGCGAGATCCAAGAGACCCAGTACTTC,CAISREIQETQYF
.,TRBJ1-5,.,TRBV28,TGTGCCAGCAGGCCGACAGGCACTCAGCCCCAGCATTTT,CASRPTGTQPQHF
.,TRBJ1-2,TRBD1,TRBV3-1/TRBV3-2,TGTGCCAGCAGCTTACAACTCCCTCCGGGACAGAATTCTTATGGCTACACCTTC,CASSLQLPPGQNSYGYTF
.,TRBJ1-2,TRBD1,TRBV4-1,TGCGCCAGCAGCCAAATATGGACAGGGGGAAGCTATGGCTACACCTTC,CASSQIWTGGSYGYTF
.,TRBJ2-7,.,TRBV7-2,TGTGCCAGCAGCTCCGTCGACAGCTACGAGCAGTACTTC,CASSSVDSYEQYF
.,TRBJ1-3,TRBD1,TRBV6-5,TGTGCCAGCAGTTACACAGGGGGCGAAAACACCATATATTTT,CASSYTGGENTIYF
few,TRBJ1-2,.,TRBV28,TGTGCCAGCGGGGGGACCAGGGTCACAGGTGGCTACACCTTC,CASGGTRVTGGYTF
.,TRBJ1-1,.,TRBV5-1,TGCGCCAGCAGCGGCGCACAGACGAACACTGAAGCTTTCTTT,CASSGAQTNTEAFF
.,TRBJ2-1,TRBD2,TRBV12-3/TRBV12-4,TGTGCCAGCAGTTTAGCGCTAGCGGGAGGGCAGTTCTTC,CASSLALAGGQFF
.,TRBJ1-1,TRBD1,TRBV6-5,TGTGCCAGCATACCTGACAGGGGGCTTTACACTGAAGCTTTCTTT,CASIPDRGLYTEAFF
.,TRBJ1-2,.,TRBV4-1,TGCGCCAGCAGCCAAGATGCGAGGGAACTAGGCCGCTACACCTTC,CASSQDARELGRYTF
.,TRBJ1-1,.,TRBV27,TGTGCCAGCAGTTTAACCTACCCTCCGGACAAGAACACTGAAGCTTTCTTT,CASSLTYPPDKNTEAFF
.,TRBJ2-5,.,TRBV19,TGTGCCAGTAGAACTCCAGGGGACCCCCAAGAGACCCAGTACTTC,CASRTPGDPQETQYF
.,TRBJ2-1,TRBD2,TRBV10-2,TGCGCCAGCAGTGAACCCACTAGCGGGAGGGCCTTGGATGAGCAGTTCTTC,CASSEPTSGRALDEQFF
.,TRBJ1-6,TRBD1,TRBV28,TGTGCCAGCAGTTCGACAGGGGTGCATTCACCCCTCCACTTT,CASSSTGVHSPLHF
.,TRBJ1-5,.,TRBV6-6,TGTGCCAGCAGTACACGCCCCACGGCGGGCAATCAGCCCCAGCATTTT,CASSTRPTAGNQPQHF
.,TRBJ1-2,TRBD1,TRBV28,TGTGCCAGCAGTACCCCGACAGGGGGAAACTATGGCTACACCTTC,CASSTPTGGNYGYTF
.,TRBJ1-5,.,TRBV28,TGTGCCAGCAGTTTCGGACTGTCGGGGAATCAGCCCCAGCATTTT,CASSFGLSGNQPQHF
.,TRBJ2-7,.,TRBV30,TGTGCCTCTGAGGGAACCTACGAGCAGTACTTC,CASEGTYEQYF
.,TRBJ2-5,TRBD1,TRBV28,TGTGCCAGCAGTTTACATGGACAGGGAGTAGGCACGAGTGAGACCCAGTACTTC,CASSLHGQGVGTSETQYF
once,TRBJ2-1,TRBD2,TRBV5-4,TGTGCCAGCAGCCCCCCGGCTAGCGGGTCGTATGAGCAGTTCTTC,CASSPPASGSYEQFF
.,TRBJ1-6,.,TRBV12-3/TRBV12-4,TGTGCCAGCAGCCTCATCAGGGGACCCCTCCACTTT,CASSLIRGPLHF
.,TRBJ1-4,TRBD1,TRBV7-9,TGTGCCAGCAGTCCGGGACAGTTTCAAAAACTGTTTTTT,CASSPGQFQKLFF
.,TRBJ1-6,.,TRBV28,TGTGCCAGCACTATACCCTCCCTTTTCGCCCTCCACTTT,CASTIPSLFALHF
once,TRBJ2-2,TRBD1,TRBV2,TGTGCCAGCAGTGAAGCGGGGACAGGGGGCCGCGGGGAGCTGTTTTTT,CASSEAGTGGRGELFF
.,TRBJ2-7,TRBD1,TRBV19,TGTGCCAGTAGTATAGATCGAGGGGGACAGGCCTACGAGCAGTACTTC,CASSIDRGGQAYEQYF
.,TRBJ2-1,.,TRBV7-2,TGTGCCAGCAGCCGTAGCCCTCCCTCCTACAATGAGCAGTTCTTC,CASSRSPPSYNEQFF
few,TRBJ1-1,TRBD1,TRBV19,TGTGCCAGTATCCCAAAGTGGGGACAGGAGAACACTGAAGCTTTCTTT,CASIPKWGQENTEAFF
.,TRBJ1-1,.,TRBV27,TGTGCCAGCAGTTTAGCGGCGGCGCCGGGCACTGAAGCTTTCTTT,CASSLAAAPGTEAFF
.,TRBJ1-2,TRBD1,TRBV15,TGTGCCACCAGCAGAGCCGGGACAGGGCGGCTGAACTATGGCTACACCTTC,CATSRAGTGRLNYGYTF
.,TRBJ1-2,TRBD1,TRBV9,TGTGCCAGCAGCGCCCTGACAGGGCCGAGTGGCTACACCTTC,CASSALTGPSGYTF
.,TRBJ1-1,TRBD1,TRBV19,TGTGCCAGTAGAAAAACAGGGGTGAACACTGAAGCTTTCTTT,CASRKTGVNTEAFF
.,TRBJ2-1,.,TRBV12-3/TRBV12-4,TGTGCCAGCAGGACGACAGGATACAATGAGCAGTTCTTC,CASRTTGYNEQFF
.,TRBJ2-4,.,TRBV7-2,TGTGCCAGCAGCTTTGGAGCAAACATTCAGTACTTC,CASSFGANIQYF
.,TRBJ2-3,.,TRBV7-3,TGTGCCAGCAGCCCGTCGGGCACAGATACGCAGTATTTT,CASSPSGTDTQYF
few,TRBJ1-2,.,TRBV6-5,TGTGCCAGCGTCCCTAAGGACAGACCGATTTCGGGCTACACCTTC,CASVPKDRPISGYTF
.,TRBJ1-5,.,TRBV5-1,TGCGCCAGCAGCGCCGGAGGTGCAATCAATCAGCCCCAGCATTTT,CASSAGGAINQPQHF
.,TRBJ1-6,TRBD1,TRBV7-2,TGTGCCAGCAGCTTAGTGGGACAGGGGACCAATTCACCCCTCCACTTT,CASSLVGQGTNSPLHF
.,TRBJ1-5,TRBD1,TRBV28,TGTGCCAGCAGTTTCATACAGGGGAATCAGCCCCAGCATTTT,CASSFIQGNQPQHF
.,TRBJ1-6,TRBD1,TRBV27,TGTGCCAGCACCCTCGATGGACAGGGGGTTTCACCCCTCCACTTT,CASTLDGQGVSPLHF
.,TRBJ2-1,.,TRBV20-1,TGCAGTGCTAGTCCCTCGGCGGGAAAGTACAATGAGCAGTTCTTC,CSASPSAGKYNEQFF
.,TRBJ1-4,.,TRBV27,TGTGCCAGCAGTTTGATAGGAGAGAAACTGTTTTTT,CASSLIGEKLFF
.,TRBJ2-7,TRBD1,TRBV13,TGTGCCAGCAGCTTGGGACAGGGGGTCTCCTACGAGCAGTACTTC,CASSLGQGVSYEQYF
.,TRBJ2-7,TRBD2,TRBV2,TGTGCCAGCAGGGGACTAGCGGGCCGTCTCGAGCAGTACTTC,CASRGLAGRLEQYF
.,TRBJ2-7,.,TRBV6-5,TGTGCCAGCAGGCAGCGGGCTGCCTACGAGCAGTACTTC,CASRQRAAYEQYF
.,TRBJ1-1,TRBD1,TRBV6-5,TGTGCCAGCAGCTCGTCCGCAGGGGGGAACACTGAAGCTTTCTTT,CASSSSAGGNTEAFF
.,TRBJ1-2,TRBD1,TRBV6-5,TGTGCCAGCAAAACGGACAGGGGTAACTATGGCTACACCTTC,CASKTDRGNYGYTF
.,TRBJ2-3,TRBD2,TRBV6-1,TGTGCCAGCAGTGCGCTCAGACCTAGCGGGAGGGGGAATCGCACAGATACGCAGTATTTT,CASSALRPSGRGNRTDTQYF
.,TRBJ2-7,.,TRBV5-5,TGTGCCAGCAGCTTGATCCCGGGAGTCTACGAGCAGTACTTC,CASSLIPGVYEQYF
.,TRBJ1-1,.,TRBV28,TGTGCCAGCAGTCCCCCGACAGACATGAACACTGAAGCTTTCTTT,CASSPPTDMNTEAFF
.,TRBJ1-4,.,TRBV14,TGTGCCAGCAGCCAGGGGGCTGGTGAAAAACTGTTTTTT,CASSQGAGEKLFF
.,TRBJ2-7,TRBD1,TRBV14,TGTGCCAGCAGCCGCAGCCCGGGACAGGGGTCCTACGAGCAGTACTTC,CASSRSPGQGSYEQYF
.,TRBJ2-5,TRBD1,TRBV7-2,TGTGCCAGCAGCCACGGGACAGGGTTTGGCCCGACGGAGACCCAGTACTTC,CASSHGTGFGPTETQYF